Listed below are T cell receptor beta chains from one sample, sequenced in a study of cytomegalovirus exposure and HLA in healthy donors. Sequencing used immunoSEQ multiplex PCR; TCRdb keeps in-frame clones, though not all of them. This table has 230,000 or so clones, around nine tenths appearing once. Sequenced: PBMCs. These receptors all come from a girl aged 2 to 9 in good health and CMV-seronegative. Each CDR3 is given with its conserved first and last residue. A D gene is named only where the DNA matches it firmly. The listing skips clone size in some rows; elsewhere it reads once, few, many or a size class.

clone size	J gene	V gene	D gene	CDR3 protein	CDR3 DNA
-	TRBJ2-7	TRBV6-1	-	CASSELGVGEEQYF	TGTGCCAGCAGTGAACTCGGCGTCGGAGAGGAGCAGTACTTC
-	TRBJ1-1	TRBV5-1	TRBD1	CASSSDRVEAFF	TGCGCCAGCAGCTCCGACAGGGTTGAAGCTTTCTTT
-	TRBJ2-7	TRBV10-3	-	CAISDQGNVYEQYF	TGTGCCATCAGTGATCAGGGAAATGTCTACGAGCAGTACTTC
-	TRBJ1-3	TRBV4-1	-	CASSQDRPGDTIYF	TGCGCCAGCAGCCAAGATCGCCCGGGGGACACCATATATTTT
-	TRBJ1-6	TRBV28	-	CASRRDFANSPLHF	TGTGCCAGCAGGCGGGACTTTGCTAATTCACCCCTCCACTTT
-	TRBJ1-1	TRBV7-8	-	CASSSHQGITLGAFF	TGTGCCAGCAGCTCCCACCAGGGGATAACTTTGGGAGCTTTCTTT
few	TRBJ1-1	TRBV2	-	CASRQGLRAFF	TGTGCCAGCAGACAGGGTTTAAGAGCTTTCTTT
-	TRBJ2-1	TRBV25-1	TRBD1	CASNGQGAYNEQFF	TGTGCCAGCAACGGACAGGGGGCCTACAATGAGCAGTTCTTC
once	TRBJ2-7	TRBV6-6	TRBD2	CASSSSGGPSYEQYF	TGTGCCAGCAGTTCTAGCGGGGGCCCTTCCTACGAGCAGTACTTC
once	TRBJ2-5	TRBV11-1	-	CASSRLVRETQYF	TGTGCCAGCAGCCGACTAGTTCGAGAGACCCAGTACTTC
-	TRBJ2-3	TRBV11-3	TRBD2	CASSPTAGALDTQYF	TGTGCCAGCAGCCCCACCGCGGGAGCCCTAGATACGCAGTATTTT
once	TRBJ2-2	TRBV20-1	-	CSARGPGELFF	TGCAGTGCTAGAGGGCCCGGGGAGCTGTTTTTT
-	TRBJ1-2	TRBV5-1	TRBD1	CASSQGQGEVGYTF	TGCGCCAGCAGCCAGGGACAGGGGGAAGTTGGCTACACCTTC
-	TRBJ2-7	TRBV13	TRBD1	CASSLGQGAKYEQYF	TGTGCCAGCAGCTTGGGACAGGGGGCAAAGTACGAGCAGTACTTC
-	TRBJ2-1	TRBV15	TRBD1	CATSRGTGEGVGEQFF	TGTGCCACCAGCAGGGGGACAGGGGAAGGAGTTGGGGAGCAGTTCTTC
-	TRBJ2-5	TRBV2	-	CATEGEQETQYF	TGTGCCACCGAGGGGGAACAAGAGACCCAGTACTTC
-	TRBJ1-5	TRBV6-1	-	CASSEAAGAYSNQPQHF	TGTGCCAGCAGTGAAGCGGCGGGGGCCTATAGCAATCAGCCCCAGCATTTT
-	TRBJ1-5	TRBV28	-	CASSSAGKNQPQHF	TGTGCCAGCAGTTCAGCCGGGAAGAATCAGCCCCAGCATTTT
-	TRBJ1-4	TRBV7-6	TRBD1	CASSTGGGEKLFF	TGTGCCAGTTCGACAGGGGGAGGGGAAAAACTGTTTTTT
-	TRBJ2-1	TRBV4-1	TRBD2	CASSRKSGDHSHNEQFF	TGCGCCAGCAGCAGAAAGAGCGGGGATCATAGCCACAATGAGCAGTTCTTC
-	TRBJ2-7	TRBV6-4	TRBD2	CASSAIAGGPSEQYF	TGTGCCAGCAGCGCAATAGCGGGAGGGCCAAGCGAGCAGTACTTC
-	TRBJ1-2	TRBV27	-	CASSATQGFWAGYTF	TGTGCCAGCAGTGCCACACAGGGATTCTGGGCTGGCTACACCTTC
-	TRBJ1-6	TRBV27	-	CASGSPWRAENSYNSPLHF	TGTGCCAGCGGTTCCCCTTGGAGGGCTGAAAACTCCTATAATTCACCCCTCCACTTT
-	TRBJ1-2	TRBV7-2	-	CASSTSSLDRGGYTF	TGTGCCAGCAGCACCTCCTCGCTCGACCGGGGGGGCTACACCTTC
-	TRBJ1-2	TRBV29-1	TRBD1	CSDRTGTNYGYTF	TGCAGCGATCGGACAGGAACTAACTATGGCTACACCTTC
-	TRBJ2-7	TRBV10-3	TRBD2	CAISESPGLASSYEQYF	TGTGCCATCAGTGAGTCTCCGGGACTAGCGAGCTCCTACGAGCAGTACTTC
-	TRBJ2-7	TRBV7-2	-	CASSARDTGYEQYF	TGTGCCAGCAGCGCAAGGGACACCGGGTACGAGCAGTACTTC
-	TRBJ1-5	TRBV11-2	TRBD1	CASSLGQGSNQPQHF	TGTGCCAGCAGCTTAGGACAGGGAAGTAATCAGCCCCAGCATTTT
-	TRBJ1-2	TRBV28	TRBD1	CASSSGQGVVGNYGYTF	TGTGCCAGCAGTTCGGGACAGGGGGTGGTGGGTAACTATGGCTACACCTTC
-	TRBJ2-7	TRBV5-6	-	CASSLGQTLPSYEQYF	TGTGCCAGCAGCTTGGGACAGACTCTACCCTCCTACGAGCAGTACTTC
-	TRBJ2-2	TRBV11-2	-	CASSFGSGELFF	TGTGCCAGCAGCTTTGGCTCCGGGGAGCTGTTTTTT
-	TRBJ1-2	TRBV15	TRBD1	CATSREQGGFYGYTF	TGTGCCACCAGCAGAGAACAGGGGGGGTTTTATGGCTACACCTTC
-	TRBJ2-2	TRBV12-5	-	CASGTGSGELFF	TGTGCTAGTGGAACAGGGTCCGGGGAGCTGTTTTTT
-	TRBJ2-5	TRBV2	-	CASSEHREETQYF	TGTGCCAGCAGTGAACACAGGGAGGAGACCCAGTACTTC
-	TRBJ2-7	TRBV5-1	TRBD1	CASSIRTGSYEQYF	TGCGCCAGCAGCATTAGGACAGGCTCCTACGAGCAGTACTTC
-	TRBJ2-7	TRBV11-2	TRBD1	CASSIIAGGEGYEQYF	TGTGCCAGCAGCATAATCGCAGGGGGCGAAGGTTACGAGCAGTACTTC
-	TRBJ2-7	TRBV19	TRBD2	CASSINPNVAGGTSYEQYF	TGTGCCAGTAGTATCAACCCAAATGTAGCGGGAGGCACTTCCTACGAGCAGTACTTC
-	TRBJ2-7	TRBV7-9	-	CASSHEAGNYEQYF	TGTGCCAGCAGCCATGAGGCAGGGAACTACGAGCAGTACTTC
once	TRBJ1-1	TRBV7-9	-	CASSTDTGEAFF	TGTGCCAGCAGTACCGACACCGGTGAAGCTTTCTTT
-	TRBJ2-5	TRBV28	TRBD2	CASRPSGGGGETQYF	TGTGCCAGCAGGCCTAGCGGGGGGGGAGGAGAGACCCAGTACTTC
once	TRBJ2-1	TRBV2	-	CASSESLITPYNEQFF	TGTGCCAGCAGTGAATCTTTAATTACTCCCTACAATGAGCAGTTCTTC
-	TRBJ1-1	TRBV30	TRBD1	CAWSLQGATEAFF	TGTGCCTGGAGCCTACAGGGGGCGACTGAAGCTTTCTTT
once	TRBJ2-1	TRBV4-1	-	CASSQIGIGASSYNEQFF	TGCGCCAGCAGCCAAATCGGTATAGGGGCGAGCTCCTACAATGAGCAGTTCTTC
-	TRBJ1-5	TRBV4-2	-	CASSPGSFAGQPQHF	TGTGCCAGCAGCCCAGGAAGTTTTGCGGGTCAGCCCCAGCATTTT
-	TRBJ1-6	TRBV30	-	CAWSVRLERSYNSPLHF	TGTGCCTGGAGTGTACGTCTCGAGCGCTCCTATAATTCACCCCTCCACTTT
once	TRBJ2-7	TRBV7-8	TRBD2	CASSRGLAVVEQYF	TGTGCCAGCAGCAGGGGACTAGCAGTAGTCGAGCAGTACTTC
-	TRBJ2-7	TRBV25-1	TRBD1	CASSQDRAYEQYF	TGTGCCAGCAGTCAGGACAGGGCCTACGAGCAGTACTTC
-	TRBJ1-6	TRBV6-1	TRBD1	CASSGAGTGAGSPLHF	TGTGCCAGCAGTGGGGCCGGGACAGGGGCGGGTTCACCCCTCCACTTT
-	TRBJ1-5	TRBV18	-	CASSPSQGVNQPQHF	TGTGCCAGCTCACCGTCCCAGGGTGTGAATCAGCCCCAGCATTTT
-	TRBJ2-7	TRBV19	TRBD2	CASSLGLAGTYEQYF	TGTGCCAGTAGTCTGGGACTAGCGGGAACTTACGAGCAGTACTTC
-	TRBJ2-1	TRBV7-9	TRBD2	CASTHRASGREEQFF	TGTGCCAGCACCCACAGGGCTAGCGGGCGAGAAGAGCAGTTCTTC
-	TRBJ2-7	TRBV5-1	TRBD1	CASSAYLQGSSYEQYF	TGCGCCAGCAGCGCGTACCTACAGGGGAGCTCCTACGAGCAGTACTTC
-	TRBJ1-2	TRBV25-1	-	CASWGAYYGYTF	TGTGCCAGCTGGGGAGCCTACTATGGCTACACCTTC
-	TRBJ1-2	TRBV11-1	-	CASSLIPNRAPNYGYTF	TGTGCCAGCAGCCTCATCCCGAACAGGGCACCTAACTATGGCTACACCTTC
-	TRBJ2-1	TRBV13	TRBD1	CASSLGTGVGEQFF	TGTGCCAGCAGCTTGGGGACAGGGGTAGGCGAGCAGTTCTTC
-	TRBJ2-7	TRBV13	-	CASSSFGEAGRYEQYF	TGTGCCAGCAGCTCCTTTGGGGAGGCGGGGAGGTACGAGCAGTACTTC
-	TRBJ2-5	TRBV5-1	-	CASSKRGLFQETQYF	TGCGCCAGCAGTAAAAGGGGGTTATTTCAAGAGACCCAGTACTTC
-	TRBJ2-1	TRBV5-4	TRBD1	CASSKNRGAGYNEQFF	TGTGCCAGCAGCAAGAACAGGGGTGCAGGTTACAATGAGCAGTTCTTC
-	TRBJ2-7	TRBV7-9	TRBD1	CASSPGQGGEQYF	TGTGCCAGCAGTCCCGGACAGGGAGGCGAGCAGTACTTC
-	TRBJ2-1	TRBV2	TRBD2	CASSHPGTSGSIGSGEQFF	TGTGCCAGCAGTCACCCGGGGACTAGCGGATCCATAGGCAGCGGGGAGCAGTTCTTC